This T cell receptor (beta chain) was recorded in a study of blood T cell repertoires in COVID-19. Study-level background: Spain, Italy and the United States supplied samples that represented acute and convalescent COVID-19. T cells, B-cell-depleted T cells, or PBMCs supplied cDNA or gDNA.

Authors' methods: For nucleated cells, counts were estimated from reference gene primer amplification. Sequenced by immunoSEQ multiplex PCR; TCRdb stores in-frame clones only, minus some. V and J calls and clone size are as listed in that table; D and trimming were resolved from the DNA. The table has about 130,000 clones, 75% to 90% seen once. Germline CDR1 is MNHEY and CDR2 is SMNVEV (reference sequence). After removal of 5 bases from V and 7 bases from J, the junction contained 10 bases not matched to a gene. This CDR3 has 15 residues. The sequenced sample consisted of peripheral blood. The rearrangement links TRBV27 to TRBJ2-1; 8 bases line up with TRBD1. The receptor was isolated from a human donor in a cohort sampled during active COVID-19. The CDR3 region has the DNA TGTGCCAGCAGTCGGGCTACAGGGGGGATGAATGAGCAGTTCTTC. Translating it yields CASSRATGGMNEQFF.